The sequence of this TCR beta chain was determined in a study of T cells in Graves' hyperthyroidism and ophthalmopathy. TCR beta CDR3 regions were amplified from RNA. A set of HTBI primers served as the primers for a first-round RT-PCR of the TCR CDR3. TCRdb re-called the multiplex PCR reads with MiXCR, one entry per CDR3 protein. In the table there are 650,000 to 750,000 distinct CDR3 sequences, less than 15% of which are singletons. There are many counts of this clonotype. Its antigen is still unknown. Per germline, CDR1 MNHEY and CDR2 SVGAGI. CDR3 length: 15 amino acids. Trimming removed 0 bases from V and 4 bases from J; junction bases left unmatched: 6. Study outcomes and limitations: A model of 13 V-J features distinguished ophthalmopathy from stable hyperthyroidism.

Aged 18 to 65, the patients had hyperthyroidism that was newly diagnosed and had lasted under 2 months. Uncontrolled infections, other autoimmune diseases, pregnancy or lactation led to exclusion of patients. Source material for PBMCs was 10 ml fresh peripheral blood. Material: blood. The sequence came from a woman between 18 and 30 years old with Graves' hyperthyroidism. The chain uses TRBV6-5 and TRBJ2-7, with 7 bases that match TRBD2. CDR3 sequence: CASSYSTGEGYEQYF. The CDR3 DNA follows: TGTGCCAGCAGTTACTCGACGGGGGAGGGTTACGAGCAGTACTTC.